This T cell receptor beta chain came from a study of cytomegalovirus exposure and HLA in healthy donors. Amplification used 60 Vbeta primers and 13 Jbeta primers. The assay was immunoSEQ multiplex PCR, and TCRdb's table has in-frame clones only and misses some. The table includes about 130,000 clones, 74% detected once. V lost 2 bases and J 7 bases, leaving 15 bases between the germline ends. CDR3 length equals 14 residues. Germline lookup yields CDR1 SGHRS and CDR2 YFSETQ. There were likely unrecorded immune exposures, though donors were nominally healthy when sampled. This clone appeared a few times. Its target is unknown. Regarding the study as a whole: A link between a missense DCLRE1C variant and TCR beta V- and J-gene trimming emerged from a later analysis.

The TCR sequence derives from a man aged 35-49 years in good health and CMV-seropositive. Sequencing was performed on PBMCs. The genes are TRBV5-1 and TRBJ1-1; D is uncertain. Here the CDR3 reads CASSFAVDGNEAFF. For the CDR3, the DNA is TGCGCCAGCAGCTTCGCGGTTGACGGGAATGAAGCTTTCTTT.